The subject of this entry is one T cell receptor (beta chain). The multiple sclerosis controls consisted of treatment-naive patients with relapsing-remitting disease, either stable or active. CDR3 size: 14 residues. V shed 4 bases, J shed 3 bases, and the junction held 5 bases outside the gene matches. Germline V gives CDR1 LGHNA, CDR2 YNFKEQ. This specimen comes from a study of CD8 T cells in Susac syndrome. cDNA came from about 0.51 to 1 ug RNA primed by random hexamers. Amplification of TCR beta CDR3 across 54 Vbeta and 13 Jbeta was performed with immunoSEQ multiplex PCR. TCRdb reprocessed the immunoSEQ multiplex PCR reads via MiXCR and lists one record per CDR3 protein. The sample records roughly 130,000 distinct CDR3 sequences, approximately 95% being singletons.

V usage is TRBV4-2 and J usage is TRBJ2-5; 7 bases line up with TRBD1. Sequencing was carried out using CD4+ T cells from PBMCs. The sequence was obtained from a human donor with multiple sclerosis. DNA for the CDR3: TGTGCCAGCAGCCGCCGAGGGACAGAAGAGACCCAGTACTTC. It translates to CASSRRGTEETQYF.